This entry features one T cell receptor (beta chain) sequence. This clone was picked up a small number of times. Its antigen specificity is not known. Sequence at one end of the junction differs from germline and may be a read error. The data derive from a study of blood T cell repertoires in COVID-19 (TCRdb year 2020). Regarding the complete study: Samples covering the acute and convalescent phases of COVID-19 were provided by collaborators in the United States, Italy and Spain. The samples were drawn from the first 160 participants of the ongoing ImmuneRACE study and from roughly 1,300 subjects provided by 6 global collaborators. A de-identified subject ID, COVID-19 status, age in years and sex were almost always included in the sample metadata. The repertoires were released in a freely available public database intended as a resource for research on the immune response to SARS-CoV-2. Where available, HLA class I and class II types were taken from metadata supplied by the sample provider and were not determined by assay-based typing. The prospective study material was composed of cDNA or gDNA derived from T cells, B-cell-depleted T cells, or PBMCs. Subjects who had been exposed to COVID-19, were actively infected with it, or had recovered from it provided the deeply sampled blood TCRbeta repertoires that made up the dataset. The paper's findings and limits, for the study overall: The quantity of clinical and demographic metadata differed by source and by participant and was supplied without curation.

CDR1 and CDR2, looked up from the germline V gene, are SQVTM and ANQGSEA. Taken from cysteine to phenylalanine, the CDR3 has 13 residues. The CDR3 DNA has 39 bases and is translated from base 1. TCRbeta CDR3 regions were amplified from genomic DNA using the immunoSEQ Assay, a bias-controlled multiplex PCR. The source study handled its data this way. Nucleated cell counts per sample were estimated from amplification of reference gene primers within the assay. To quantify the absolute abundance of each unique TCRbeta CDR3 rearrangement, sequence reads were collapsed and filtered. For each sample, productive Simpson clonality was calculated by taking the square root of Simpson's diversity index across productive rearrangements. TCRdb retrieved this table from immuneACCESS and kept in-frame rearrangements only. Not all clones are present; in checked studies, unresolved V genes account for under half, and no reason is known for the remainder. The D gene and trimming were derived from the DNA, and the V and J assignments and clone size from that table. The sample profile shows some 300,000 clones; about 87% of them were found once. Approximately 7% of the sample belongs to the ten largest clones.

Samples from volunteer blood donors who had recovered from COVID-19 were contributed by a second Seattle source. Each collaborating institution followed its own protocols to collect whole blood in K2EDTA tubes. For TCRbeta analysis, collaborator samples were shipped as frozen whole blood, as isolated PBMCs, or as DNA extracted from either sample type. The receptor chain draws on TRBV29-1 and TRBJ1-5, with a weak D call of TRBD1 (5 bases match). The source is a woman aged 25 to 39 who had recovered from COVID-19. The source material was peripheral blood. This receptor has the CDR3 CSVEAGHNQPQHF. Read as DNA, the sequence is TGCAGCGTCGAAGCAGGGCACAATCAGCCCCAGCATTTT.